This T cell receptor (beta chain) is from a study of T-cell memory formation after mild COVID-19. As for the study in general: There were largely donor-specific TCR clusters. Whole-study results and caveats: A second wave of clones peaked on day 37, and their SARS-CoV-2 specificity went unconfirmed. Contracting clones from day 15 to 85 showed balanced CD4/CD8; later expanders favored CD4+.

Amplification by 5'RACE using constant-segment primers produced TCR alpha and TCR beta cDNA libraries that carried sample barcodes and UMIs. One entry per CDR3 protein results from TCRdb running MiXCR on the 5' RACE reads. This table has under 550,000 distinct CDR3 sequences, roughly 18% appearing once. A remark on this clonotype: Its target is unknown.

Sequenced input: PBMCs or a T cell subset sorted from them (not recorded which). The sequence was obtained from a man between 18 and 35 years old who had mild COVID-19 (a few samples of this study predate the infection). Cell type and time point are not known.

The CDR3 DNA is TGCGCCAGCAGCTTGGATGGCCGGAATGGCTACACCTTC. It translates to CASSLDGRNGYTF. The chain combines TRBV5-1 with TRBJ1-2; D ambiguous. This CDR3 is built from 13 residues. Between the trimmed V and J ends, which lost 0 bases and 6 bases, there was a span of 9 bases. Per germline, CDR1 SGHRS and CDR2 YFSETQ.